Below are 3 T cell receptor beta chains sequenced from a single sample in a study of blood T cell repertoires in COVID-19. The data were produced by immunoSEQ multiplex PCR, yet TCRdb's version contains in-frame clones alone and is incomplete. The repertoire consists of 190,000 or so clones, with around 80% occurring once and the leading ten covering less than 3.5%. The sequencing input was peripheral blood. The origin of the receptors is a man in his fifties or sixties with active or convalescent COVID-19.

V usage is TRBV7-2 and J usage is TRBJ2-1; TRBD2 matches at 15 bases. This CDR3 spans 14 amino acids. Trimming took 7 bases from V and 7 from J; bases not matched to a gene: 2. CDR1 and CDR2 from the germline V gene are SGHTA and FQGNSA. The CDR3 protein is CASTGLAGGNEQFF. The CDR3 bases are TGTGCCAGCACTGGACTAGCGGGGGGGAATGAGCAGTTCTTC.

This sequence joins TRBV18 and TRBJ2-7; D uncertain. The CDR3 has 12 amino acids. V lost 6 bases and J lost 0, with 6 bases in between. Germline V lookup: CDR1 KGHSH, CDR2 LQKENI. CDR3 sequence reads: CASSSSSYEQYF. DNA for the CDR3: TGTGCCAGCTCCTCGAGCTCCTACGAGCAGTACTTC.

The chain employs TRBV6-5 and TRBJ1-1; weak D call: TRBD1 (6 bases). The CDR3 extends over 14 amino acids. The V and J ends lost 6 bases and 0 bases respectively, with 11 bases between them. Germline CDR1 MNHEY, CDR2 SVGAGI. For the CDR3, the DNA is TGTGCCAGCAGGAGGGGGATCGTGAACACTGAAGCTTTCTTT. Its translation is CASRRGIVNTEAFF.